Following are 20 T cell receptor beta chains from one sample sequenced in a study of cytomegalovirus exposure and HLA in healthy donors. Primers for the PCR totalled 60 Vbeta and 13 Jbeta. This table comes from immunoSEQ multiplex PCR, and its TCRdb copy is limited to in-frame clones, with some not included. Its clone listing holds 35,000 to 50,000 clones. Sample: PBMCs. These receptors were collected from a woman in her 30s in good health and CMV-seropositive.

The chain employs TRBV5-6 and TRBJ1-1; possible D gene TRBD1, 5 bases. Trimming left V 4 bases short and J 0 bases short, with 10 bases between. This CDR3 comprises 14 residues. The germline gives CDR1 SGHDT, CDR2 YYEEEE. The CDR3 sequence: CASSHGGMNTEAFF. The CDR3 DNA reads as TGTGCCAGCAGCCACGGGGGGATGAACACTGAAGCTTTCTTT.

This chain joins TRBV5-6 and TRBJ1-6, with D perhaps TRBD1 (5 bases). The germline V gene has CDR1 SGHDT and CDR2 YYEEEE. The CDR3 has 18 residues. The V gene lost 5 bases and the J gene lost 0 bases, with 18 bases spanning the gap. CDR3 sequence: CASSRGGSSVSYNSPLHF. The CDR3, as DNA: TGTGCCAGCAGTCGGGGGGGATCAAGTGTCTCCTATAATTCACCCCTCCACTTT.

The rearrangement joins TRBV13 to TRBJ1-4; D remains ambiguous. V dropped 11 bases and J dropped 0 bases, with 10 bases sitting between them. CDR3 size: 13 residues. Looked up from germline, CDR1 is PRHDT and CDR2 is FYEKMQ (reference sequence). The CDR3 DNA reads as TGTGCCGTCCGGTCGTCAACTAATGAAAAACTGTTTTTT. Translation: CAVRSSTNEKLFF.

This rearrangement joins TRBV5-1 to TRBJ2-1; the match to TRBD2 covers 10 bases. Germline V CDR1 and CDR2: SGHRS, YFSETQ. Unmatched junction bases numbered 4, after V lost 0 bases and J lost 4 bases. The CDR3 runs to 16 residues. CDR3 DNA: TGCGCCAGCAGCTTGGAAGGTAGCGGGGGGTACAATGAGCAGTTCTTC. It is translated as CASSLEGSGGYNEQFF. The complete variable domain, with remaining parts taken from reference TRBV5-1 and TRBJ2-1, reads KAGVTQTPRYLIKTRGQQVTLSCSPISGHRSVSWYQQTPGQGLQFLFEYFSETQRNKGNFPGRFSGRQFSNSRSEMNVSTLELGDSALYLCASSLEGSGGYNEQFFGPGTRLTVL.

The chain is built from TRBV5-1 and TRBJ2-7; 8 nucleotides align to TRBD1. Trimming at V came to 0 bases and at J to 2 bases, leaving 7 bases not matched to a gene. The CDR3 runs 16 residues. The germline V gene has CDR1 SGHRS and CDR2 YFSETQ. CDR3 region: CASSLAWDRSTYEQYF. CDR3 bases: TGCGCCAGCAGCTTGGCTTGGGACAGGAGCACCTACGAGCAGTACTTC.

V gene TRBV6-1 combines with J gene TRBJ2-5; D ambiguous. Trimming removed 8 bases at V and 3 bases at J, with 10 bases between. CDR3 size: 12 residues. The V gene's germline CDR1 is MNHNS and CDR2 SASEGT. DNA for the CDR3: TGTGCCAGCGCCCGGCGGAAAGAGACCCAGTACTTC. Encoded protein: CASARRKETQYF.

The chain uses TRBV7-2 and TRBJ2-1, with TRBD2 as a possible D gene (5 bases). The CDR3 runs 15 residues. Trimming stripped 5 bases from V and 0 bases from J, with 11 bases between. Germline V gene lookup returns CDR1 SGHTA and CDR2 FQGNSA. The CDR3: CASSLLGVSYNEQFF. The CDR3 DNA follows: TGTGCCAGCAGCCTCCTCGGGGTCTCCTACAATGAGCAGTTCTTC.

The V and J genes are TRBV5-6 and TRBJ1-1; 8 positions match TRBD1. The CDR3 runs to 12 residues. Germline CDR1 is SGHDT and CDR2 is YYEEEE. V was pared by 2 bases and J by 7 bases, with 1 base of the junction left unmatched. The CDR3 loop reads CASSFGTGEAFF. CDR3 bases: TGTGCCAGCAGCTTTGGGACAGGTGAAGCTTTCTTT. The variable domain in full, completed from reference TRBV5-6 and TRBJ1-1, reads DAGVTQSPTHLIKTRGQQVTLRCSPKSGHDTVSWYQQALGQGPQFIFQYYEEEERQRGNFPDRFSGHQFPNYSSELNVNALLLGDSALYLCASSFGTGEAFFGQGTRLTVV.

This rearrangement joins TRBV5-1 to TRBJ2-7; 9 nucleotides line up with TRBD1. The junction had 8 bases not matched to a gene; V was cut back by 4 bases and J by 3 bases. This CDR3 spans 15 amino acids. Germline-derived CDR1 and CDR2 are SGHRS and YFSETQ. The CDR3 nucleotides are TGCGCCAGCAGCGTACAGGGGGCGTCCGTCTACGAGCAGTACTTC. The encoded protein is CASSVQGASVYEQYF. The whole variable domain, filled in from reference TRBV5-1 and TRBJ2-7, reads KAGVTQTPRYLIKTRGQQVTLSCSPISGHRSVSWYQQTPGQGLQFLFEYFSETQRNKGNFPGRFSGRQFSNSRSEMNVSTLELGDSALYLCASSVQGASVYEQYFGPGTRLTVT.

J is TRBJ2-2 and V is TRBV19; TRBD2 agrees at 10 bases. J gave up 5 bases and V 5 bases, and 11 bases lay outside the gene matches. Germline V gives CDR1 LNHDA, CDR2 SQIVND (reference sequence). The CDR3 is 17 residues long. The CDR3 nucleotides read TGTGCCAGTAGTCTCTGGGGAGCGGGGGGGGAAACCGGGGAGCTGTTTTTT. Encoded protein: CASSLWGAGGETGELFF.

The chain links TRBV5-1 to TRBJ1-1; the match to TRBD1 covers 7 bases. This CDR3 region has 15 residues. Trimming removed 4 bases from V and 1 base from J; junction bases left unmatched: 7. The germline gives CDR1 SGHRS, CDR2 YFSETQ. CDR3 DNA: TGCGCCAGCAGCAATCCCGGGACAGCGAACACTGAAGCTTTCTTT. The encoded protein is CASSNPGTANTEAFF.

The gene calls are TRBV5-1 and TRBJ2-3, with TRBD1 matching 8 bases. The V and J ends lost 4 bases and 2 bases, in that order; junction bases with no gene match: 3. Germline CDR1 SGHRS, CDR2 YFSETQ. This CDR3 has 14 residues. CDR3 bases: TGCGCCAGCAGCCAGGACAGGGACACAGATACGCAGTATTTT. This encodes CASSQDRDTDTQYF.

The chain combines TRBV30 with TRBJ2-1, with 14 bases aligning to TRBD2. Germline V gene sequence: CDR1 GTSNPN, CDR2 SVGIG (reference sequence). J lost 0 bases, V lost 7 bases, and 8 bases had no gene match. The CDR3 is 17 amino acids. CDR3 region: CAFAGTSGGLSYNEQFF. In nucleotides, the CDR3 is TGTGCCTTCGCCGGGACTAGCGGGGGCCTCTCCTACAATGAGCAGTTCTTC.

CDR3 nucleotide sequence: TGTGCCAGCAGCCTGGGGCTTGGGGAGCAGTACTTC. It is translated as CASSLGLGEQYF. The rearrangement uses TRBV7-2 and TRBJ2-7, with D tentatively TRBD1 (5 bases). Germline assignment: CDR1 SGHTA and CDR2 FQGNSA. Trimming took off 5 bases at V and 7 bases at J, with 12 bases between the two ends. CDR3 size: 12 residues. Full variable domain (rest looked up from reference TRBV7-2 and TRBJ2-7): GAGVSQSPSNKVTEKGKDVELRCDPISGHTALYWYRQSLGQGLEFLIYFQGNSAPDKSGLPSDRFSAERTGGSVSTLTIQRTQQEDSAVYLCASSLGLGEQYFGPGTRLTVT.

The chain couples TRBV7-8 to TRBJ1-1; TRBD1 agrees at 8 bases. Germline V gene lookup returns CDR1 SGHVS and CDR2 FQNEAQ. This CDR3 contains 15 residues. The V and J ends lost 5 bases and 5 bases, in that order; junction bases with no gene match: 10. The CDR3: CASSIQGASVTEAFF. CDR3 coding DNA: TGTGCCAGCAGCATTCAGGGGGCCTCGGTAACTGAAGCTTTCTTT.

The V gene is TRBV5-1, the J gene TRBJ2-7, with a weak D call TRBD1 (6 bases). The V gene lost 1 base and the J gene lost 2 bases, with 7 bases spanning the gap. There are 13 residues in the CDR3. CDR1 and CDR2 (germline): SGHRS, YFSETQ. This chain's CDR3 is CASSLPGAYEQYF. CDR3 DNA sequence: TGCGCCAGCAGCTTGCCAGGGGCCTACGAGCAGTACTTC.

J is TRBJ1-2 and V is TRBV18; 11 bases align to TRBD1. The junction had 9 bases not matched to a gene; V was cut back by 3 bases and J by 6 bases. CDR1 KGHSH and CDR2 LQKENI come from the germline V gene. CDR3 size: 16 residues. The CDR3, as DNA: TGTGCCAGCTCACCCGAGGCCGGGACAGGGGGAAATGGCTACACCTTC. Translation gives CASSPEAGTGGNGYTF. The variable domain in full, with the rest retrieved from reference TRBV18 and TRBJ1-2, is NAGVMQNPRHLVRRRGQEARLRCSPMKGHSHVYWYRQLPEEGLKFMVYLQKENIIDESGMPKERFSAEFPKEGPSILRIQQVVRGDSAAYFCASSPEAGTGGNGYTFGSGTRLTVV.

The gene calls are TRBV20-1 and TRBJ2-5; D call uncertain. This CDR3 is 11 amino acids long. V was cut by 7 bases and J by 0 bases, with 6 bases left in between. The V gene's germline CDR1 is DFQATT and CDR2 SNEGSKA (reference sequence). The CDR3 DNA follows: TGCAGTGGCCAGTACCAAGAGACCCAGTACTTC. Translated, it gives CSGQYQETQYF.

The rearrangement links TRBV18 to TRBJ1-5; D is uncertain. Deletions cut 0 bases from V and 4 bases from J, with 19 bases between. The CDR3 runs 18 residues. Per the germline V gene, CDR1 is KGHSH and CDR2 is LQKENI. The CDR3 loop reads CASSPPSRGTGGNQPQHF. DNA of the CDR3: TGTGCCAGCTCACCACCGTCCCGGGGTACCGGAGGGAATCAGCCCCAGCATTTT. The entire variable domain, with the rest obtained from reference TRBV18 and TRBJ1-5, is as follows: NAGVMQNPRHLVRRRGQEARLRCSPMKGHSHVYWYRQLPEEGLKFMVYLQKENIIDESGMPKERFSAEFPKEGPSILRIQQVVRGDSAAYFCASSPPSRGTGGNQPQHFGDGTRLSIL.

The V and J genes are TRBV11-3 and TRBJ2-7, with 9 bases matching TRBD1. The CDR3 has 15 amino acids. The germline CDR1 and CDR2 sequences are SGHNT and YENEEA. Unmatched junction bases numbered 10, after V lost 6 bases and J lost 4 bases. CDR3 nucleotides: TGTGCCAGCAGTTGGATCCGGGACAGGGTATACGAGCAGTACTTC. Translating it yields CASSWIRDRVYEQYF.